These 24 T cell receptor beta chains were all obtained from the same sample, sequenced in a study of blood T cell repertoires in COVID-19. TCRdb's table, derived via immunoSEQ multiplex PCR, lists solely in-frame clones and lacks some. The data show a few hundred thousand clones, roughly 85% seen once. Sequencing was done on a sample of PBMCs or T cells enriched from blood (not recorded which). These receptors were obtained from a woman in her 50s who had recovered from COVID-19.

V usage is TRBV5-8 and J usage is TRBJ1-2; possible D gene TRBD1, 5 bases. Trimming pared 1 base from V and 4 bases from J, leaving 17 bases between. The CDR3 is 16 amino acids. The V gene's germline CDR1 is SGHTS and CDR2 YDEGEE. The CDR3 here is CASSLSGHGGIYGYTF. CDR3 in DNA: TGTGCCAGCAGCTTGTCAGGGCACGGGGGAATCTATGGCTACACCTTC.

The chain carries TRBV5-1 and TRBJ2-2, with a weak D call TRBD1 (5 bases). The CDR3 covers 14 residues. Deletions cut 5 bases from V and 0 bases from J, with 8 bases between. Germline V gene lookup returns CDR1 SGHRS and CDR2 YFSETQ. CDR3 nucleotide sequence: TGCGCCAGCAGTAGGGGCTCGAACACCGGGGAGCTGTTTTTT. It yields the protein CASSRGSNTGELFF. Variable domain in full (rest from reference TRBV5-1 and TRBJ2-2): KAGVTQTPRYLIKTRGQQVTLSCSPISGHRSVSWYQQTPGQGLQFLFEYFSETQRNKGNFPGRFSGRQFSNSRSEMNVSTLELGDSALYLCASSRGSNTGELFFGEGSRLTVL.

The chain carries TRBV25-1 and TRBJ1-6; D is possibly TRBD1 (6 bases). The length of the CDR3 is 16 residues. From germline, CDR1 is MGHDK and CDR2 SYGVNS. V gave up 2 bases and J gave up 7 bases, with 15 bases separating them. This chain's CDR3 is CASSEDTTGLNSPLHF. In DNA form, the CDR3 reads TGTGCCAGCAGTGAAGATACAACAGGGCTAAATTCACCCCTCCACTTT. Filled out from reference TRBV25-1 and TRBJ1-6, the complete variable domain reads EADIYQTPRYLVIGTGKKITLECSQTMGHDKMYWYQQDPGMELHLIHYSYGVNSTEKGDLSSESTVSRIRTEHFPLTLESARPSHTSQYLCASSEDTTGLNSPLHFGNGTRLTVT.

The chain links TRBV1 to TRBJ1-6; the table calls TRBD1, which could not be checked here. TRBV1 is an annotated pseudogene. This CDR3 comprises 15 residues. The CDR3 loop reads CTSPVGQGYNSPLHF. The DNA for the CDR3 is TGCACCAGCCCCGTAGGACAGGGATATAATTCACCCCTCCACTTT.

The chain joins TRBV5-6 to TRBJ2-7; 8 bases are shared with TRBD1. V gave up 4 bases and J gave up 4 bases; unmatched junction bases: 7. From germline, CDR1 is SGHDT and CDR2 YYEEEE. This CDR3 comprises 14 residues. This CDR3 reads CASSVWTGSYEQYF. The CDR3 DNA sequence: TGTGCCAGCAGCGTATGGACAGGGTCATACGAGCAGTACTTC.

The gene calls are TRBV5-1 and TRBJ2-2; 9 bases match TRBD1. Germline CDR1 reads SGHRS; CDR2 reads YFSETQ. With 4 bases clipped from V and 6 bases from J, the junction kept 13 bases outside the gene matches. The CDR3 totals 17 residues. CDR3 DNA sequence: TGCGCCAGCAGCGTCGGGACAGGGACCAAGTTTCCCGGGGAGCTGTTTTTT. Amino acids: CASSVGTGTKFPGELFF.

The chain recombines TRBV12-5 with TRBJ2-1; 11 nucleotides agree with TRBD2. CDR1 is LGHNT and CDR2 is FRNRAP in the germline V gene. This CDR3 spans 16 amino acids. J lost 8 bases, V lost 1 base, and 7 bases had no gene match. The CDR3 loop reads CASGLEASGRLDEQFF. The CDR3 DNA is TGTGCTAGTGGTTTGGAGGCTAGCGGGAGGTTAGATGAGCAGTTCTTC.

The rearrangement joins TRBV21-1 to TRBJ2-7; TRBD1 was called by the table and not checked on the DNA. TRBV21-1 is labeled a pseudogene. The CDR3 length is 16 residues. The DNA for the CDR3 is TGTGCCAGCAGCAAAGAAGAGGGGGCTCCCTGCGCGGAGCAGTACTTC. Translation: CASSKEEGAPCAEQYF.

This clone was seen a few times. The chain couples TRBV5-4 to TRBJ2-1; D gene unclear. This CDR3 is built from 16 residues. From germline, CDR1 is SGHNT and CDR2 YYREEE (reference sequence). The germline V and J ends were trimmed by 3 bases and 0 bases, with 13 bases remaining between them. The CDR3 here is CASSYPGGGSYNEQFF. The CDR3 DNA reads TGTGCCAGCAGCTACCCTGGCGGCGGCTCCTACAATGAGCAGTTCTTC.

This clone occurred once. J is TRBJ2-7 and V is TRBV5-5, with D perhaps matching TRBD2 (6 bases). CDR3 length: 16 residues. V was pared by 1 base and J by 6 bases, with 20 bases between. Germline V gene sequence: CDR1 SGHKS, CDR2 YYEKEE (reference sequence). DNA for the CDR3: TGTGCCAGCAGCTTGTTAGAAATAGCGGCCCTCCGCGAGCAGTACTTC. It encodes CASSLLEIAALREQYF.

This chain connects TRBV6-5 to TRBJ2-7; D perhaps matches TRBD1 (5 bases). The germline V gene has CDR1 MNHEY and CDR2 SVGAGI. This CDR3 comprises 15 residues. V lost 5 bases to trimming and J lost 0 bases, with 14 bases between them. Written as DNA, the CDR3 is TGTGCCAGCAGTCCGTTAGGGGTAGCCTCCTACGAGCAGTACTTC. Translated: CASSPLGVASYEQYF.

This chain joins TRBV28 and TRBJ2-1, with D maybe TRBD2 (6 bases). Germline loops: CDR1 MDHEN, CDR2 SYDVKM. Trimming left V 4 bases short and J 4 bases short, with 20 bases between. The CDR3 length is 17 residues. The CDR3 nucleotides read TGTGCCAGCAGTTCCCTAAAGATGGCGGGGACGTACAATGAGCAGTTCTTC. It is translated as CASSSLKMAGTYNEQFF.

The V and J genes are TRBV18 and TRBJ2-6; 7 bases line up with TRBD2. The CDR3 totals 16 residues. CDR1 is KGHSH and CDR2 is LQKENI in the germline V gene. With V trimmed by 3 bases and J by 2 bases, 4 bases remained unmatched. This CDR3 reads CASSPPAGAGANVLTF. CDR3 nucleotide sequence: TGTGCCAGCTCACCCCCGGCGGGGGCTGGGGCCAACGTCCTGACTTTC.

The chain has TRBV2 and TRBJ1-2; D is unresolved. The germline gives CDR1 SNHLY, CDR2 FYNNEI. CDR3 length: 10 amino acids. Trimming removed 7 bases from V and 3 bases from J, with 3 bases in between. The CDR3 DNA sequence: TGTGCCAGCACGGACTATGGCTACACCTTC. Translation: CASTDYGYTF.

This sequence joins TRBV28 and TRBJ1-1; D may be TRBD1 (5 bases). Germline V lookup: CDR1 MDHEN, CDR2 SYDVKM. This CDR3 has 15 residues. V lost 10 bases and J lost 1, with 19 bases in between. The CDR3 loop is CATLAAGGGNTEAFF. As DNA, the CDR3 is TGTGCCACCCTTGCGGCGGGCGGGGGGAACACTGAAGCTTTCTTT.

CDR3 nucleotides: TGTGCCAGCAGCCATCACAGGGGGACTGAAGCTTTCTTT. Translating it yields CASSHHRGTEAFF. The rearrangement joins TRBV14 to TRBJ1-1; TRBD1 agrees at 8 bases. After removal of 3 bases from V and 5 bases from J, the junction contained 2 bases not matched to a gene. The CDR3 runs to 13 residues. CDR1 and CDR2 (germline): SGHDN, FVKESK.

The chain joins TRBV6-2 or TRBV6-3 to TRBJ2-7; 8 bases line up with TRBD2. V shed 6 bases, J shed 4 bases, and the junction held 5 bases outside the gene matches. CDR3 length: 13 amino acids. Germline V CDR1 and CDR2: MNHEY, SVGEGT. CDR3 in DNA: TGTGCCAGCAGCCTCGGGACTAGTTACGAGCAGTACTTC. This codes for CASSLGTSYEQYF.

In this sample, this clone turned up once. The chain has TRBV27 and TRBJ2-5; 12 bases are a match to TRBD2. Germline loops: CDR1 MNHEY, CDR2 SMNVEV (reference sequence). Germline trimming cut 5 bases from V and 4 bases from J; bases unmatched to any gene: 11. The CDR3 spans 17 residues. The CDR3 bases are TGTGCCAGCAGTCTCGGTTCTAGCGGGAGGGCTGGAGAGACCCAGTACTTC. This translates into CASSLGSSGRAGETQYF.

V and J are TRBV11-2 and TRBJ1-4; 9 nucleotides line up with TRBD1. The CDR3 runs to 16 residues. V dropped 2 bases and J dropped 6; count of bases not matched to a gene: 7. Germline CDR1 is SGHAT and CDR2 is FQNNGV. The CDR3 loop is CASSLSTGGAYEKLFF. The CDR3 coding sequence is TGTGCCAGCAGCTTATCTACAGGGGGCGCTTATGAAAAACTGTTTTTT.

The rearrangement uses TRBV27 and TRBJ1-2; 10 positions match TRBD1. Germline V lookup: CDR1 MNHEY, CDR2 SMNVEV (reference sequence). The CDR3 totals 14 residues. V shed 5 bases and J 4 bases; nucleotides not matched to a gene: 4. CDR3 in DNA: TGTGCCAGCAGTGGGACAGGGGCACGCTATGGCTACACCTTC. This translates into CASSGTGARYGYTF.

The CDR3 loop is CASTPGRVGETQYF. In DNA, the CDR3 is TGTGCCAGCACTCCGGGCAGGGTTGGGGAGACCCAGTACTTC. This chain uses TRBV6-5 with TRBJ2-5; a weak D match, TRBD1 (5 bases). Germline CDR1 is MNHEY and CDR2 is SVGAGI. The CDR3 consists of 14 residues. The germline V and J ends were trimmed by 7 bases and 5 bases, with 17 bases remaining between them.

The rearrangement uses TRBV7-2 and TRBJ2-7; possible D gene TRBD2, 5 bases. The CDR3 runs 12 residues. V was pared by 3 bases and J by 3 bases, with 6 bases between. CDR1 is SGHTA and CDR2 is FQGNSA in the germline V gene. CDR3: CASSLDFYEQYF. In DNA form, the CDR3 reads TGTGCCAGCAGCTTGGACTTCTACGAGCAGTACTTC.

The chain recombines TRBV21-1 with TRBJ2-5; no DNA check was done on the table's D call, TRBD1. TRBV21-1 is a pseudogene. CDR3 size: 14 residues. This CDR3 is CASSKDPTGETQYF. Here the CDR3 DNA reads TGTGCCAGCAGCAAAGATCCGACAGGGGAGACCCAGTACTTC.

This clone showed up just a few times. This rearrangement joins TRBV7-3 to TRBJ1-3, with a tentative D call TRBD1 (6 bases). Between the trimmed V and J ends, which lost 4 bases and 6 bases, there was a span of 16 bases. Germline lookup yields CDR1 SGHTA and CDR2 FQGTGA. The CDR3 loop spans 15 amino acids. The CDR3 here is CASSSGPRGTNTIYF. The CDR3 DNA is TGTGCCAGCAGCTCCGGGCCAAGGGGGACAAACACCATATATTTT.